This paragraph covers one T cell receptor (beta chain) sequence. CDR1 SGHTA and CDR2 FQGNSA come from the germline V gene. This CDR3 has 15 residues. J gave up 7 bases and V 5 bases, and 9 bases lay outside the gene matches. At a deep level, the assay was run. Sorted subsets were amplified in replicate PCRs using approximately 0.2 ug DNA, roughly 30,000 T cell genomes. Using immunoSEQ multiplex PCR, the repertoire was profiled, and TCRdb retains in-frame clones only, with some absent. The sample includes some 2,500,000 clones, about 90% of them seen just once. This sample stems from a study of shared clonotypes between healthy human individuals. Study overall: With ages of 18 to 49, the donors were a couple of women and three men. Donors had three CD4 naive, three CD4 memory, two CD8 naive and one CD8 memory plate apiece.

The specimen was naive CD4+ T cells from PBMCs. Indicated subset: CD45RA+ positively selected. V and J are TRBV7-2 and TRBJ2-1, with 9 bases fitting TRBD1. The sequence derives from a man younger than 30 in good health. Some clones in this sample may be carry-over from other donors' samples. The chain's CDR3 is CASSTTGGRNNEQFF. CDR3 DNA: TGTGCCAGCAGCACCACAGGGGGCAGAAATAATGAGCAGTTCTTC.